This T cell receptor beta chain was observed in a study of OX40 agonist ivuxolimab in advanced cancers. A single count supports this clone. TCRdb keeps only in-frame clones here, not all; method: immunoSEQ multiplex PCR. The sample shows 39,000 or so clones, roughly 89% of them seen only once. The germline V gene encodes CDR1 SSHAT and CDR2 FNYEAQ (reference sequence). The CDR3 length is 18 residues. J lost 3 bases, V lost 1 base, and 8 bases had no gene match. V gene TRBV7-7 combines with J gene TRBJ2-2, with 10 positions matching TRBD2. This specimen consisted of CD4+ or CD8+ T cells sorted from blood, obtained in a trial of the OX40 agonist ivuxolimab. The receptor was derived from an adult with an advanced solid tumor such as melanoma, head and neck, liver or kidney cancer. The CDR3 nucleotides read TGTGCCAGCAGCTTAGAGGCTAGCGGGAGATTTTACACCGGGGAGCTGTTTTTT. Translated: CASSLEASGRFYTGELFF.